This T cell receptor beta chain came from a study of T cells in Graves' hyperthyroidism and ophthalmopathy. Amplified regions were TCR beta CDR3 sequences from RNA transcripts. TCR CDR3 underwent first-round RT-PCR with the HTBI primer set. In TCRdb, the multiplex PCR reads were re-called with MiXCR into one record per CDR3 protein. In the table there are hundreds of thousands of distinct CDR3 sequences, over 15% of which are singletons. Notes on the study in general: Using 13 V-J features, a model discriminated ophthalmopathy from stable hyperthyroidism. Among clonotypes expanded in thyroid above 0.001, most were also found in blood. Before onset, ophthalmopathy was predicted by the model a median roughly 6.8 months earlier.

Newly diagnosed hyperthyroidism patients aged 18 to 65 years had disease lasting under 2 months. The trim removed 3 bases at V and 7 bases at J, leaving 4 bases unmatched. Germline assignment: CDR1 SGDLS and CDR2 YYNGEE. The CDR3 spans 13 residues. Concerning this clonotype: What it recognizes is unknown.

The receptor was derived from a woman between 45 and 65 years old with Graves' hyperthyroidism that later progressed to Graves' ophthalmopathy. The chain has TRBV9 and TRBJ2-1, with 7 bases aligning to TRBD1. The sequencing input was blood. CDR3 sequence: CASSARTGNEQFF. The CDR3 DNA is TGTGCCAGCAGCGCCCGGACAGGAAATGAGCAGTTCTTC.